Following are 7 T cell receptor beta chains from one sample sequenced in a study of T-cell memory formation after mild COVID-19. One entry per CDR3 protein, called by TCRdb with MiXCR from the 5' RACE reads. The sample has hundreds of thousands of distinct CDR3 sequences, 25% to 30% seen once; the top ten hold about 14%. The sequenced material came from PBMCs or a T cell subset sorted from them (not recorded which). The origin of the receptors is an adult woman who had mild COVID-19 (a few samples of this study predate the infection). Cell type and time point are not known.

The V gene is TRBV6-6, the J gene TRBJ2-1, with 9 bases that match TRBD1. CDR3 size: 13 residues. V lost 7 bases and J lost 8; bases outside the gene matches: 6. The V gene's germline CDR1 is MNHNY and CDR2 SVGAGI (reference sequence). As DNA, the CDR3 is TGTGCCAGCACCCCGGGACAGGGATATGAGCAGTTCTTC. Its translation: CASTPGQGYEQFF.

This chain links TRBV20-1 with TRBJ2-1; 11 bases fit TRBD2. V gave up 6 bases and J gave up 8 bases; unmatched junction bases: 6. Germline CDR1 reads DFQATT; CDR2 reads SNEGSKA (reference sequence). There are 13 residues in the CDR3. The CDR3 reads CSARTSGRDEQFF. CDR3 coding DNA: TGCAGTGCGAGGACTAGCGGGCGGGATGAGCAGTTCTTC.

This clonotype occurred a few times. The V and J genes are TRBV7-8 and TRBJ1-2; 9 bases agree with TRBD1. This CDR3 has 14 amino acids. Germline loops: CDR1 SGHVS, CDR2 FQNEAQ. The V segment lost 4 bases and the J segment 8 bases; nucleotides outside the gene matches: 8. This chain's CDR3 is CASSSKQGARGYTF. The DNA of the CDR3 is TGTGCCAGCAGCTCGAAACAGGGGGCGAGGGGCTACACCTTC.

V is TRBV6-6 and J is TRBJ2-7; possibly TRBD2 for D (6 bases). The CDR3 covers 12 residues. V was clipped by 6 bases and J by 6 bases, with 12 bases between them. The germline V gene encodes CDR1 MNHNY and CDR2 SVGAGI (reference sequence). The CDR3 DNA sequence: TGTGCCAGCAGAGATCTAGCGCCCGAGCAGTACTTC. Encoded protein: CASRDLAPEQYF.

V is TRBV9 and J is TRBJ2-3; D is undetermined. The germline gives CDR1 SGDLS, CDR2 YYNGEE. The CDR3 runs to 15 residues. V was pared by 3 bases and J by 5 bases, with 16 bases between. The CDR3 DNA is TGTGCCAGCAGCGCGGACCTTGATGGCGTAGATACGCAGTATTTT. Protein: CASSADLDGVDTQYF.

This clonotype has at least ten counts. The J gene is TRBJ2-3, the V gene TRBV7-3, with D maybe TRBD2 (5 bases). The CDR3 covers 13 residues. Deletions cut 3 bases from V and 7 bases from J, with 11 bases between. Germline assignment: CDR1 SGHTA and CDR2 FQGTGA. The CDR3, as DNA: TGTGCCAGCAGCTTGGACTCGTTTTATACGCAGTATTTT. Its translation: CASSLDSFYTQYF.

The CDR3 protein is CASRGGLAGATQYF. CDR3 nucleotide sequence: TGTGCCAGCAGAGGGGGACTAGCGGGGGCGACGCAGTATTTT. V is TRBV12-3 or TRBV12-4 and J is TRBJ2-3; 14 nucleotides line up with TRBD2. The CDR3 is 14 residues long. The ends lost 6 bases at V and 9 bases at J; junction bases unmatched: 5.